This T cell receptor beta chain was captured by sequencing in a study of early stage breast cancer tumors. About the research overall: ER+/PR+/HER2- status applied to about 70% of the 16 invasive breast tumors. The study, taken as a whole, reports: Functional markers like CD4, CD8 and FOXP3 were missed in bulk sequencing.

A note on this clone: No antigen is known for it.

Profiled with immunoSEQ multiplex PCR; TCRdb holds only in-frame clones, not every one. The sample yields roughly 56,000 clones, roughly 80% seen once. Germline-derived CDR1 and CDR2 are SGHNT and YYREEE (reference sequence). The ends were cut back, 0 bases at V and 4 bases at J, with 13 bases in the middle. CDR3 length: 15 amino acids. V is TRBV5-4 and J is TRBJ1-1; D is perhaps TRBD1 (6 bases). The clonotype was recovered from a person aged 30-39 years with breast cancer. Material for sequencing was blood. CDR3 in DNA: TGTGCCAGCAGCTTGGAACAGGGTAGGAGCACTGAAGCTTTCTTT. Protein sequence: CASSLEQGRSTEAFF.